Following are 16 T cell receptor beta chains from one sample sequenced in a study of blood T cell repertoires in COVID-19. Measured with immunoSEQ multiplex PCR; TCRdb has only the in-frame clones, and not every one. The sample records 200,000 to 250,000 clones, approximately 80% being singletons. Sequencing was done on a sample of PBMCs or T cells enriched from blood (not recorded which). The origin of the receptors is a woman aged 40 to 50 with acute COVID-19.

The chain links TRBV7-9 to TRBJ2-7; 14 nucleotides line up with TRBD2. The CDR3 sequence is 16 residues long. Germline CDR1 SEHNR, CDR2 FQNEAQ (reference sequence). Trimming took 4 bases from V and 2 from J; bases not matched to a gene: 4. Written as DNA, the CDR3 is TGTGCCAGCAGCTCCGGGACTAGCGGGGGAACCTACGAGCAGTACTTC. It specifies CASSSGTSGGTYEQYF.

The CDR3 region is CASSYSFTGGRNQPQHF. The CDR3 DNA sequence: TGTGCCAGCAGTTACTCGTTCACAGGGGGCCGGAATCAGCCCCAGCATTTT. V gene TRBV6-2 or TRBV6-3 combines with J gene TRBJ1-5; 9 bases are a match to TRBD1. Germline CDR1 reads MNHEY; CDR2 reads SVGEGT. The CDR3 spans 17 residues. The V and J ends lost 0 bases and 4 bases, in that order; junction bases with no gene match: 7.

This chain connects TRBV5-1 to TRBJ1-1; a weak D match, TRBD1 (6 bases). CDR3 length equals 14 residues. Trimming removed 4 bases from V and 0 bases from J, with 10 bases in between. CDR1 and CDR2 (germline): SGHRS, YFSETQ. CDR3 in amino acids: CASSPDRLNTEAFF. CDR3 nucleotides: TGCGCCAGCAGCCCCGACAGGCTGAACACTGAAGCTTTCTTT.

This clone is a singleton in its sample. This chain connects TRBV6-5 to TRBJ2-5, with D unclear. Germline-derived CDR1 and CDR2 are MNHEY and SVGAGI. This CDR3 spans 13 amino acids. V was trimmed by 6 bases and J by 5 bases, leaving 13 bases between them. The CDR3 sequence: CASRRGSGETQYF. The DNA of the CDR3 is TGTGCCAGCAGACGCGGCTCGGGTGAGACCCAGTACTTC.

A single count supports this clone. The rearrangement links TRBV5-1 to TRBJ1-1; 8 nucleotides agree with TRBD1. The V segment lost 3 bases and the J segment 1 base; nucleotides outside the gene matches: 5. This CDR3 spans 15 amino acids. CDR1 SGHRS and CDR2 YFSETQ come from the germline V gene. CDR3 region: CASSSDRVGNTEAFF. The DNA of the CDR3 is TGCGCCAGCAGCTCGGACAGGGTGGGGAACACTGAAGCTTTCTTT.

This rearrangement joins TRBV27 to TRBJ2-7; no clear D. Germline CDR1 is MNHEY and CDR2 is SMNVEV (reference sequence). The V end was cut by 3 bases, the J end by 2 bases, with 8 bases between. The CDR3 spans 13 residues. The CDR3, as DNA: TGTGCCAGCAGTTTGGGCATTACCTACGAGCAGTACTTC. Its protein product is CASSLGITYEQYF.

The V and J genes are TRBV7-9 and TRBJ1-2; D gene ambiguous. Germline assignment: CDR1 SEHNR and CDR2 FQNEAQ (reference sequence). The CDR3 extends over 17 amino acids. Trimming removed 4 bases at V and 5 bases at J, with 23 bases between. The CDR3, as DNA: TGTGCCAGCAGCTCTGAGGCGGGTACGACCGTTTTTTATGGCTACACCTTC. It translates to CASSSEAGTTVFYGYTF. Looking up the rest from reference TRBV7-9 and TRBJ1-2 gives the full variable domain: DTGVSQNPRHKITKRGQNVTFRCDPISEHNRLYWYRQTLGQGPEFLTYFQNEAQLEKSRLLSDRFSAERPKGSFSTLEIQRTEQGDSAMYLCASSSEAGTTVFYGYTFGSGTRLTVV.

The V call is TRBV10-1, the J call TRBJ1-5; D not certain. There are 13 residues in the CDR3. Deletions cut 3 bases from V and 5 bases from J, with 8 bases between. Germline V gene lookup returns CDR1 WNHNN and CDR2 SYGVQD (reference sequence). CDR3 amino acids: CASSDRVDQPQHF. CDR3 in DNA: TGCGCCAGCAGTGATCGGGTGGATCAGCCCCAGCATTTT.

The V call is TRBV5-1, the J call TRBJ2-1; D ambiguous. The CDR3 totals 16 residues. V was cut by 0 bases and J by 0 bases, with 10 bases left in between. The V gene's germline CDR1 is SGHRS and CDR2 YFSETQ. The CDR3 DNA follows: TGCGCCAGCAGCTTGGGGGCCTTAAGCTCCTACAATGAGCAGTTCTTC. It codes for CASSLGALSSYNEQFF.

V usage is TRBV9 and J usage is TRBJ1-2, with 9 bases that match TRBD1. Germline loops: CDR1 SGDLS, CDR2 YYNGEE. Trimming removed 3 bases from V and 8 bases from J; junction bases left unmatched: 8. The CDR3 sequence is 14 residues long. This chain's CDR3 is CASSEVQGAYGYTF. The CDR3 region has the DNA TGTGCCAGCAGCGAGGTACAGGGGGCATACGGCTACACCTTC.

V is TRBV6-5 and J is TRBJ2-7; 10 bases agree with TRBD2. From germline, CDR1 is MNHEY and CDR2 SVGAGI. CDR3 size: 15 residues. The V and J ends lost 1 base and 4 bases, in that order; junction bases with no gene match: 4. CDR3 nucleotide sequence: TGTGCCAGCAGTTACTGGACTAGCGGCGCGTACGAGCAGTACTTC. It codes for CASSYWTSGAYEQYF.

The genes are TRBV27 and TRBJ2-3, with D uncertain. Germline CDR1 reads MNHEY; CDR2 reads SMNVEV (reference sequence). Trimming removed 4 bases at V and 1 base at J, with 9 bases between. CDR3 length equals 14 residues. CDR3 nucleotide sequence: TGTGCCAGCAGTTCTCGACGGGGCACAGATACGCAGTATTTT. Its translation is CASSSRRGTDTQYF.

This sequence joins TRBV28 and TRBJ1-5, with 8 bases that match TRBD1. Per germline, CDR1 MDHEN and CDR2 SYDVKM. The CDR3 totals 14 residues. J lost 3 bases, V lost 6 bases, and 4 bases had no gene match. The CDR3 nucleotides read TGTGCCAGCAGCCAGGGGGCCGCCAATCAGCCCCAGCATTTT. Protein: CASSQGAANQPQHF.

This chain links TRBV27 with TRBJ2-7, with a possible D match to TRBD1 (6 bases). CDR3 length equals 15 residues. Germline V lookup: CDR1 MNHEY, CDR2 SMNVEV (reference sequence). V lost 8 bases to trimming and J lost 0 bases, with 17 bases between them. As DNA, the CDR3 is TGTGCCAGCCGAAACATTGGGACAAACTCCTACGAGCAGTACTTC. Amino acids: CASRNIGTNSYEQYF.

CDR3 DNA sequence: TGTGCCAGCAGCTTTACGGTGAACACTGAAGCTTTCTTT. This translates into CASSFTVNTEAFF. The V and J genes are TRBV5-8 and TRBJ1-1, with unresolved D. The CDR3 contains 13 residues. The germline gives CDR1 SGHTS, CDR2 YDEGEE. Trimming pared 2 bases from V and 0 bases from J, leaving 5 bases between.

This clone was recorded only once. Different DNA sequences within this sample yield the same CDR3. The chain recombines TRBV19 with TRBJ2-2; D unresolved. The CDR3 is 14 amino acids. Germline values: CDR1 LNHDA, CDR2 SQIVND (reference sequence). The V gene lost 4 bases and the J gene lost 0 bases, with 6 bases spanning the gap. DNA for the CDR3: TGTGCCAGTAGTAGCCAGGCGAACACCGGGGAGCTGTTTTTT. Encoded protein: CASSSQANTGELFF.